The T cell receptor (beta chain) described here comes from a study of vaccination effects on CD4 cells after COVID-19. Regarding this clone: Its antigen is still unknown.

V dropped 8 bases and J dropped 9 bases, with 23 bases sitting between them. CDR3 length: 15 amino acids. Germline V gives CDR1 MNHEY, CDR2 SVGAGI. With the ViraFEST assay, the study expanded antigen-specific CD4+ T cells using viral peptide pools, then sequenced them. With about ten days of culture completed, CD4+ T cells were isolated. Vaccinees lacked prior SARS-CoV-2 infection and tested negative for nucleocapsid antibodies. Only in-frame clones appear in the TCRdb table, and some are missing; sequencing was by immunoSEQ multiplex PCR. The data show 55,000 to 80,000 clones, 80% seen once. V gene TRBV6-5 combines with J gene TRBJ1-5; weak D call: TRBD1 (6 bases). The sequenced sample was CD4+ T cells from PBMCs cultured with SARS-CoV-2 spike peptides, obtained before COVID-19 vaccination. This sequence was found in a human donor who received a COVID-19 vaccine. The chain's CDR3 is CASGQTMTGRGPQHF. The CDR3 nucleotides read TGTGCCAGCGGGCAAACGATGACAGGTCGAGGGCCCCAGCATTTT.